This T cell receptor (beta chain) was identified during a study of CD8 T cell repertoires and HIV-1 epitope variants. Assay used: immunoSEQ multiplex PCR; TCRdb lists only in-frame clones, some missing. The repertoire holds about 5,000 clones, approximately 62% seen once, with 35% to 50% in the top ten. As concerns this clone: The antigen remains undetermined.

This receptor was identified in a male donor with HIV. The sample taken for sequencing was cultured CD8+ T cells derived from PBMCs.

The CDR3 loop is CASRATRDGEQFF. CDR3 bases: TGTGCCAGCAGGGCCACTAGAGACGGTGAGCAGTTCTTC. The chain employs TRBV2 and TRBJ2-1; tentative D call: TRBD2 (5 bases). Trimming took off 6 bases at V and 9 bases at J, with 15 bases between the two ends. There are 13 residues in the CDR3. From germline, CDR1 is SNHLY and CDR2 FYNNEI.